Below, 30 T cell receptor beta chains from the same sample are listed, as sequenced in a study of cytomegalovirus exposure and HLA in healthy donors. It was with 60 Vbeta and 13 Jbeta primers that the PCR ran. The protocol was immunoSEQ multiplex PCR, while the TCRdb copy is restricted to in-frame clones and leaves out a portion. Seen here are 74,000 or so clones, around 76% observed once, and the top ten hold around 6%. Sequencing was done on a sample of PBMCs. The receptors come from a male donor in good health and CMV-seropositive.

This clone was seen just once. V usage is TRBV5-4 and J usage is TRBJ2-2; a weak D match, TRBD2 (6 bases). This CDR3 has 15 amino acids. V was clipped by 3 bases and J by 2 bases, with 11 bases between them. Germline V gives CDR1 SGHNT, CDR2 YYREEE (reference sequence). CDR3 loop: CASSWDSLNTGELFF. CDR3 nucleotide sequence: TGTGCCAGCAGCTGGGACTCTCTAAACACCGGGGAGCTGTTTTTT.

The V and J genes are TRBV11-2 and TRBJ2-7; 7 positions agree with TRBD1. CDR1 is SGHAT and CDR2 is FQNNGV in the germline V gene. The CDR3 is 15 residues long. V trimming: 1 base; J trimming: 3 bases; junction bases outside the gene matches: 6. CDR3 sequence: CASSLGHRGNYEQYF. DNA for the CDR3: TGTGCCAGCAGCTTAGGGCACAGGGGTAACTACGAGCAGTACTTC.

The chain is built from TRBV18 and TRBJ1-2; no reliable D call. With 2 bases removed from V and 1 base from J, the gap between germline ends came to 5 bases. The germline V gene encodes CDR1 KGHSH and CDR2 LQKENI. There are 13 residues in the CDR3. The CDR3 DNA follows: TGTGCCAGCTCACCAAGAGATAACTATGGCTACACCTTC. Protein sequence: CASSPRDNYGYTF.

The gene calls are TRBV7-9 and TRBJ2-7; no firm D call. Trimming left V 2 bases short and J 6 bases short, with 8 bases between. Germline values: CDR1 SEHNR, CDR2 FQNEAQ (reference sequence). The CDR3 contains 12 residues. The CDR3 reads CASSLSLSEQYF. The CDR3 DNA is TGTGCCAGCAGCTTATCCCTGAGCGAGCAGTACTTC.

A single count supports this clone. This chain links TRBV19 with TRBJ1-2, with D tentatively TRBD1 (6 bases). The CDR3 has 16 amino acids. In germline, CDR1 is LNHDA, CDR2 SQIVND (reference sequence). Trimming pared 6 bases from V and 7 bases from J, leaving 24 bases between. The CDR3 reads CASRTNSFKGGSGYTF. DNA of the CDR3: TGTGCCAGTAGAACGAACAGCTTTAAAGGGGGATCTGGCTACACCTTC.

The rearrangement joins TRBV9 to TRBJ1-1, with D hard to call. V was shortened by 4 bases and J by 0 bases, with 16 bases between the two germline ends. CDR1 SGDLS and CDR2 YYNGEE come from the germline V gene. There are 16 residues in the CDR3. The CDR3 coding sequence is TGTGCCAGCAGCCCACGCATAGATCTGATGAACACTGAAGCTTTCTTT. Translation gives CASSPRIDLMNTEAFF.

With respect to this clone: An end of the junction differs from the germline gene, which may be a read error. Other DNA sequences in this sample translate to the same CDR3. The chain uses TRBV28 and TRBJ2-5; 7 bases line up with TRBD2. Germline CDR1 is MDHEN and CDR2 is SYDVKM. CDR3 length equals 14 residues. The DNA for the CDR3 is TGCGCCAGCAGTCTCGGGGGGAACCAAGAGACCCAGTACTTC. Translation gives CASSLGGNQETQYF.

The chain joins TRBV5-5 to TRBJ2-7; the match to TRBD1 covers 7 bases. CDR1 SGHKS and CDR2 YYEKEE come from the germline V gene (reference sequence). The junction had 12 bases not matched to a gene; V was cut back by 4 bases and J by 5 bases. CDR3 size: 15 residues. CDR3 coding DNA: TGTGCCAGCAGCAAAACAGGGGTAGTGGACCACGAGCAGTACTTC. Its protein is CASSKTGVVDHEQYF.

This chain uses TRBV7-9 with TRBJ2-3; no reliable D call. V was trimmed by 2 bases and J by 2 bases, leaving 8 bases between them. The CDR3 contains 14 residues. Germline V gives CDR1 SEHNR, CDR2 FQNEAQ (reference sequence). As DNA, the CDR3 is TGTGCCAGCAGCTTAAGTCAGGACACAGATACGCAGTATTTT. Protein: CASSLSQDTDTQYF.

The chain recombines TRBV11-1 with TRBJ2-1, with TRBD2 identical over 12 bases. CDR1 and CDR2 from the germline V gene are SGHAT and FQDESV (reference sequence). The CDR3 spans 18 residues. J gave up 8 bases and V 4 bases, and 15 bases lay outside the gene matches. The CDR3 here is CASSSPRLAGAPLDEQFF. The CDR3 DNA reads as TGTGCCAGCAGCTCCCCCAGACTAGCGGGAGCCCCCTTGGATGAGCAGTTCTTC.

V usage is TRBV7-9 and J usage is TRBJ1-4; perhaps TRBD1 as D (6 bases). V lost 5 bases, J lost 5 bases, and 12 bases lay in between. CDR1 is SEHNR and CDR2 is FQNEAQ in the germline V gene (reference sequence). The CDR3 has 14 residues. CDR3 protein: CASSVFRGNEKLFF. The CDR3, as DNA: TGTGCCAGCAGCGTCTTCAGGGGAAATGAAAAACTGTTTTTT.

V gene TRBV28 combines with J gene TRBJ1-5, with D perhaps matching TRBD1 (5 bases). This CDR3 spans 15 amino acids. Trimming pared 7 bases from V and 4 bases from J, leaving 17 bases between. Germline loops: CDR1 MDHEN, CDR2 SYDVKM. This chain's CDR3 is CASIWDWAGNQPQHF. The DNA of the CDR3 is TGTGCCAGCATTTGGGACTGGGCGGGGAATCAGCCCCAGCATTTT.

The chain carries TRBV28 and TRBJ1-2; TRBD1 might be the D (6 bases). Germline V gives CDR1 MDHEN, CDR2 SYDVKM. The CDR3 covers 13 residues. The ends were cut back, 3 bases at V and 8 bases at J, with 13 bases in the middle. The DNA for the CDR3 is TGTGCCAGCAGTTTCCCAGGGGAGGGAGGCTACACCTTC. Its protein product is CASSFPGEGGYTF.

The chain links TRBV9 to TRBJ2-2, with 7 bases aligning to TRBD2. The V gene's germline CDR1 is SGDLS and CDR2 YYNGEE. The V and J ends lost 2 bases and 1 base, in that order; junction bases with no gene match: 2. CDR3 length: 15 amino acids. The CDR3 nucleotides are TGTGCCAGCAGCGTGGGAGGGGTGAACACCGGGGAGCTGTTTTTT. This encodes CASSVGGVNTGELFF.

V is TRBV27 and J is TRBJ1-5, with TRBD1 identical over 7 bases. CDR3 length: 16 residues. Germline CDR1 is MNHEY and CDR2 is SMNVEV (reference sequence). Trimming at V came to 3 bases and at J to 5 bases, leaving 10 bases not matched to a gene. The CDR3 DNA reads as TGTGCCAGCAGTTTCCGACAGGGACGGTTCTATCAGCCCCAGCATTTT. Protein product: CASSFRQGRFYQPQHF.

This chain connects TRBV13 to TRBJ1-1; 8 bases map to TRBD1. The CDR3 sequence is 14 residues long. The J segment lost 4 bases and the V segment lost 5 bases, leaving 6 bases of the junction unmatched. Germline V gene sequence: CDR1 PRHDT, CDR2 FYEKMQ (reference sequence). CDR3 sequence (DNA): TGTGCCAGCAGCCCCGGACAGGGATTCACTGAAGCTTTCTTT. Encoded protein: CASSPGQGFTEAFF.

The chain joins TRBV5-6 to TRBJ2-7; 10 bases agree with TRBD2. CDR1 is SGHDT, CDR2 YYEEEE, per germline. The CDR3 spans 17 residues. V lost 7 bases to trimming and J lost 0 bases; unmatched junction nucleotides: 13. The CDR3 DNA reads TGTGCCAGCTCCCCAGGGCTAGCGGGGGTGTTCTCCTACGAGCAGTACTTC. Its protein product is CASSPGLAGVFSYEQYF.

CDR3 nucleotides: TGTGCCAGCAGTGAAGAGGGGGACGGGGAGCTGTTTTTT. Translation gives CASSEEGDGELFF. The J gene is TRBJ2-2, the V gene TRBV2; a weak D match, TRBD1 (6 bases). Per the germline V gene, CDR1 is SNHLY and CDR2 is FYNNEI. Between the trimmed V and J ends, which lost 1 base and 7 bases, there was a span of 7 bases. The CDR3 sequence is 13 residues long.

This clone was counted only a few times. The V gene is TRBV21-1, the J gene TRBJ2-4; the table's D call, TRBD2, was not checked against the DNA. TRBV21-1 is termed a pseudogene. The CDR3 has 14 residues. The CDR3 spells CASSKELAKNIQYF. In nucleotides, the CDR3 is TGTGCCAGCAGCAAAGAACTAGCCAAAAACATTCAGTACTTC.

The CDR3 DNA is TGTGCCAGCAACCTCGGGGGTTTTTACGCAGATACGCAGTATTTT. Translated, it gives CASNLGGFYADTQYF. The rearrangement links TRBV2 to TRBJ2-3; tentatively, D is TRBD2 (6 bases). Trimming pared 7 bases from V and 4 bases from J, leaving 18 bases between. The CDR3 totals 15 residues. Germline CDR1 SNHLY, CDR2 FYNNEI.

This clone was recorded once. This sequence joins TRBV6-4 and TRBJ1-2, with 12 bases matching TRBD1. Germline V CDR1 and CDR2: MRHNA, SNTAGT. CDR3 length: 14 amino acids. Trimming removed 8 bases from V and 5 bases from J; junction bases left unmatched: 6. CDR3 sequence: CASRPGQGAYGYTF. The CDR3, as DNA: TGTGCCAGCCGACCGGGACAGGGGGCTTATGGCTACACCTTC.

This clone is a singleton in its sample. In DNA form, the CDR3 reads TGCGCCAGCAGCCGGTATCCCATCGGGACTCCTAGCACAGATACGCAGTATTTT. The encoded protein is CASSRYPIGTPSTDTQYF. This chain joins TRBV4-3 and TRBJ2-3; D might be TRBD2 (6 bases). Germline CDR1 and CDR2: LGHNA and YSLEER. The length of the CDR3 is 18 residues. V lost 4 bases and J lost 0, with 20 bases in between.

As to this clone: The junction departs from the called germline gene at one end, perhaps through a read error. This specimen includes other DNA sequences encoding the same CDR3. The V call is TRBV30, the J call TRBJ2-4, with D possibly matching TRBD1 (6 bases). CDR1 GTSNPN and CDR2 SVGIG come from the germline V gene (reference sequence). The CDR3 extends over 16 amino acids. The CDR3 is CAWSPRQANFGNIQYF. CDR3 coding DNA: TGTGCCTGGAGTCCCCGACAGGCCAATTTCGGAAACATCCAGTACTTC.

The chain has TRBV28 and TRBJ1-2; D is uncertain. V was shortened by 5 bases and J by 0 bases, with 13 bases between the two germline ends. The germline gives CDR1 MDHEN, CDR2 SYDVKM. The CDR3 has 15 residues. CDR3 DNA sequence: TGTGCCAGCAGTGCTCCCGAGTTTTCTAACTATGGCTACACCTTC. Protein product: CASSAPEFSNYGYTF.

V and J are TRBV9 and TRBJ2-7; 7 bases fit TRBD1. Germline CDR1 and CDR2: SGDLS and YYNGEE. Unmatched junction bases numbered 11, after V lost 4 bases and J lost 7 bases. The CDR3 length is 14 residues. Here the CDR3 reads CASSLGQDLTEQYF. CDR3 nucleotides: TGTGCCAGCAGCCTAGGACAGGACCTAACTGAGCAGTACTTC. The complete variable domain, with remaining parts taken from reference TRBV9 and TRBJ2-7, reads DSGVTQTPKHLITATGQRVTLRCSPRSGDLSVYWYQQSLDQGLQFLIQYYNGEERAKGNILERFSAQQFPDLHSELNLSSLELGDSALYFCASSLGQDLTEQYFGPGTRLTVT.

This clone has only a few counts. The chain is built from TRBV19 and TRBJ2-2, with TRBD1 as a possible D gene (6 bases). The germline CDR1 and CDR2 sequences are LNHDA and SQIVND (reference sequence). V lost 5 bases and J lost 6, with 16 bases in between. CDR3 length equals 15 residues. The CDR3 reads CASSPHTGYAGELFF. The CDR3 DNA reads TGTGCCAGTAGTCCCCACACAGGGTACGCCGGGGAGCTGTTTTTT.

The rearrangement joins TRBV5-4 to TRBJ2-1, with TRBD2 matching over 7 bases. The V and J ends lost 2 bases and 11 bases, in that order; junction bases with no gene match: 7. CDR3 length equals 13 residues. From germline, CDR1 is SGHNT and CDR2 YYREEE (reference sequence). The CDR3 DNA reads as TGTGCCAGCAGCTTTAGGCGGGAGCCTCAGCAGTTCTTC. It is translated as CASSFRREPQQFF.

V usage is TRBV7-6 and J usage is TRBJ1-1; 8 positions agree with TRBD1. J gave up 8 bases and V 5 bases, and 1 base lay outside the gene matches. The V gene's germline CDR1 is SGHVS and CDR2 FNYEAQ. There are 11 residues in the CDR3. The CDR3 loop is CASSQGAEAFF. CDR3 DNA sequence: TGTGCCAGCAGCCAGGGGGCCGAAGCTTTCTTT.

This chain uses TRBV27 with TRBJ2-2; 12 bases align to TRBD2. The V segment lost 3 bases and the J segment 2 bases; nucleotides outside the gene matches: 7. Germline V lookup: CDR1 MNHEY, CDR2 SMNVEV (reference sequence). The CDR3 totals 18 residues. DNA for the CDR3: TGTGCCAGCAGTTTTCGACTAGCGGGGGAATTAAACACCGGGGAGCTGTTTTTT. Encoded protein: CASSFRLAGELNTGELFF.

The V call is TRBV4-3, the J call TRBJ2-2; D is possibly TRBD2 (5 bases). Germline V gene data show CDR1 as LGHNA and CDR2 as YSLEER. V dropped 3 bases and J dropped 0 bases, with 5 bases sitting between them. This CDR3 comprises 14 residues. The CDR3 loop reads CASSHSANTGELFF. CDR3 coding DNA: TGCGCCAGCAGCCATAGCGCGAACACCGGGGAGCTGTTTTTT.